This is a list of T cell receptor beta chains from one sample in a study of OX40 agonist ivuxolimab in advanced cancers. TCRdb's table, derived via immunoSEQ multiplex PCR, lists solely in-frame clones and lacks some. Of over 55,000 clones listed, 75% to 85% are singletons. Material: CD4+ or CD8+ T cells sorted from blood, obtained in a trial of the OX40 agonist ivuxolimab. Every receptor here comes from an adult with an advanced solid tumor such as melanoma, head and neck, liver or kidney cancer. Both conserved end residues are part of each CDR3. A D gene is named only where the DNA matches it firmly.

CDR3: CASSLAGAEETQYF; DNA: TGTGCCAGCAGCTTAGCAGGGGCAGAGGAGACCCAGTACTTC; V: TRBV5-6; J: TRBJ2-5; D: NA
CDR3: CASSSTGTGPTEQYF; DNA: TGTGCCAGCAGCTCTACCGGGACAGGGCCTACCGAGCAGTACTTC; V: TRBV11-2; J: TRBJ2-7; D: TRBD1
CDR3: CASSPDYNTQYF; DNA: TGTGCCAGCTCACCGGACTATAATACGCAGTATTTT; V: TRBV18; J: TRBJ2-3; D: NA
CDR3: CASSPYRLAGPDTQYF; DNA: TGTGCCAGCAGCCCCTATCGACTAGCGGGGCCAGATACGCAGTATTTT; V: TRBV7-3; J: TRBJ2-3; D: TRBD2
CDR3: CASSLQGSSPLHF; DNA: TGCGCCAGCAGCTTGCAGGGTTCTTCACCCCTCCACTTT; V: TRBV5-1; J: TRBJ1-6; D: NA
CDR3: CASSLGLANEQFF; DNA: TGCGCCAGCAGCTTGGGTCTAGCCAATGAGCAGTTCTTC; V: TRBV5-1; J: TRBJ2-1; D: NA
CDR3: CASSLSRTNTGELFF; DNA: TGTGCCAGCAGCTTGTCGCGGACGAACACCGGGGAGCTGTTTTTT; V: TRBV5-6; J: TRBJ2-2; D: NA
CDR3: CASSREGVGNTEAFF; DNA: TGTGCCAGCAGCCGCGAGGGGGTTGGAAACACTGAAGCTTTCTTT; V: TRBV7-2; J: TRBJ1-1; D: NA
CDR3: CASSSPTGAWEQYF; DNA: TGTGCCAGCAGTTCCCCGACAGGCGCATGGGAGCAGTACTTC; V: TRBV6-5; J: TRBJ2-7; D: NA
CDR3: CASSPGGTLYNEQFF; DNA: TGTGCCAGCTCACCCGGAGGGACCTTATACAATGAGCAGTTCTTC; V: TRBV18; J: TRBJ2-1; D: NA
CDR3: CAIGRDGYTF; DNA: TGTGCCATCGGGAGGGACGGCTACACCTTC; V: TRBV7-9; J: TRBJ1-2; D: NA
CDR3: CASSLRQGNIQYF; DNA: TGTGCCAGCAGCTTGCGGCAGGGGAACATTCAGTACTTC; V: TRBV7-3; J: TRBJ2-4; D: NA
CDR3: CASRLKWGDQPQHF; DNA: TGCGCCAGCAGGCTCAAATGGGGGGATCAGCCCCAGCATTTT; V: TRBV5-1; J: TRBJ1-5; D: NA
CDR3: CASDPQGNNEQFF; DNA: TGTGCCAGCGATCCCCAGGGGAACAATGAGCAGTTCTTC; V: TRBV2; J: TRBJ2-1; D: NA
CDR3: CASSPSMDSHNEQFF; DNA: TGTGCCAGCTCACCAAGTATGGACAGCCACAATGAGCAGTTCTTC; V: TRBV18; J: TRBJ2-1; D: NA
CDR3: CASSPNRGVRTEAFF; DNA: TGTGCCAGCAGCCCAAACAGGGGGGTGAGGACTGAAGCTTTCTTT; V: TRBV7-9; J: TRBJ1-1; D: TRBD1
CDR3: CASSISHTQDEQYF; DNA: TGTGCCAGTAGTATAAGTCATACTCAAGACGAGCAGTACTTC; V: TRBV19; J: TRBJ2-7; D: NA
CDR3: CASSTGATDTQYF; DNA: TGTGCCAGCAGTACAGGGGCCACAGATACGCAGTATTTT; V: TRBV6-4; J: TRBJ2-3; D: TRBD1
CDR3: CASSFMSGGDEQFF; DNA: TGTGCCAGCAGCTTTATGTCAGGGGGCGATGAGCAGTTCTTC; V: TRBV11-3; J: TRBJ2-1; D: TRBD1
CDR3: CASSRTGDPGNTIYF; DNA: TGCGCCAGCAGCCGTACAGGGGACCCTGGAAACACCATATATTTT; V: TRBV5-1; J: TRBJ1-3; D: TRBD1
CDR3: CASSQRPSGYNEQFF; DNA: TGTGCCAGCAGCCAACGCCCTAGCGGTTACAATGAGCAGTTCTTC; V: TRBV7-3; J: TRBJ2-1; D: TRBD2
CDR3: CASSGGSGGDTQYF; DNA: TGTGCCAGCTCCGGTGGATCAGGTGGAGATACGCAGTATTTT; V: TRBV18; J: TRBJ2-3; D: NA
CDR3: CASSPAGLPSTDTQYF; DNA: TGTGCCAGCAGTCCCGCGGGACTACCCAGCACAGATACGCAGTATTTT; V: TRBV27; J: TRBJ2-3; D: TRBD2
CDR3: CATSRDPGGYNEQYF; DNA: TGTGCCACCAGCAGAGATCCGGGCGGGTACAACGAGCAGTACTTC; V: TRBV15; J: TRBJ2-7; D: NA
CDR3: CASSQDRGYSGNTIYF; DNA: TGCGCCAGCAGCCAAGATCGGGGGTACTCTGGAAACACCATATATTTT; V: TRBV4-3; J: TRBJ1-3; D: NA
CDR3: CASSRGPSPIFTDTQYF; DNA: TGCGCCAGCAGCCGCGGGCCCAGCCCCATTTTCACAGATACGCAGTATTTT; V: TRBV4-1; J: TRBJ2-3; D: NA